Presented here are 23 T cell receptor beta chains from one specimen sequenced in a study of tumor-infiltrating lymphocytes in glioblastoma multiforme. Three nested ARM-PCR rounds with V-beta and C-beta primers built TCRB libraries. Each CDR3 protein is one row after TCRdb ran MiXCR on the multiplex PCR reads. The table has roughly 15,000 distinct CDR3 sequences, 65% to 75% seen once. Material: brain tumor tissue. The receptor source for this set is a male donor with glioblastoma.

A word on this clonotype: Germline is not matched at one junction end, which may reflect a read error. The chain couples TRBV11-1 to TRBJ2-3; possibly TRBD1 or TRBD2 for D (6 bases each). Per the germline V gene, CDR1 is SGHAT and CDR2 is FQDESV (reference sequence). This CDR3 is 15 amino acids long. CDR3 in DNA: TGTGCCAGCAGCCGAGGGACCCCGGGGGCAGATATGCAGTATTTT. Its translation: CASSRGTPGADMQYF.

Note on this clonotype: It may be a read error: a sequence one base away is much more abundant. This chain links TRBV29-1 with TRBJ2-7; 9 positions match TRBD2. The CDR3 runs 12 residues. Germline CDR1 SQVTM, CDR2 ANQGSEA. CDR3 loop: CSVVSGRYGQYF. The CDR3 DNA follows: TGCAGCGTTGTTAGCGGGAGATACGGGCAGTACTTC.

This clonotype is medium-sized by share. This rearrangement joins TRBV20-1 to TRBJ1-5; 7 bases are shared with TRBD1. Germline V gives CDR1 DFQATT, CDR2 SNEGSKA (reference sequence). The J segment lost 5 bases and the V segment lost 0 bases, leaving 13 bases of the junction unmatched. This CDR3 region has 17 residues. CDR3: CSARDLLRGLVDQPQHF. In nucleotides, the CDR3 is TGCAGTGCTAGAGATCTATTGAGGGGGCTCGTCGATCAGCCCCAGCATTTT.

This sequence joins TRBV11-2 and TRBJ2-3; 8 nucleotides align to TRBD2. This CDR3 comprises 14 residues. The V gene's germline CDR1 is SGHAT and CDR2 FQNNGV. J gave up 14 bases and V 6 bases, and 16 bases lay outside the gene matches. CDR3 amino acids: CASSTLAGKDTRYF. Here the CDR3 DNA reads TGTGCCAGCAGTACTCTAGCGGGTAAAGATACTCGGTATTTT.

V and J are TRBV29-1 and TRBJ2-7; 7 bases agree with TRBD1. V lost 4 bases to trimming and J lost 3 bases; unmatched junction nucleotides: 12. Germline V gives CDR1 SQVTM, CDR2 ANQGSEA. There are 15 residues in the CDR3. Here the CDR3 DNA reads TGCAGCGTTGGCGGCGGTCAGGACAGGTTCTACGAGCAGTACTTC. Amino acids: CSVGGGQDRFYEQYF.

On this clonotype itself: An end of the junction differs from the germline gene, which may be a read error. V and J are TRBV7-3 and TRBJ2-7; tentative D call: TRBD1 (5 bases). The V gene's germline CDR1 is SGHTA and CDR2 FQGTGA. The CDR3 runs to 16 residues. CDR3 coding DNA: TGTGCCAGAAGCTTGTGGTGGAGACAGTGGAGAGACGAGCAGTACTTC. Its protein product is CARSLWWRQWRDEQYF.

A note on this clonotype: At one boundary the junction diverges from the germline segment, which might be a read error. The chain carries TRBV10-2 and TRBJ2-7; a weak D match, TRBD2 (5 bases). CDR3 length equals 14 residues. Germline values: CDR1 WSHSY, CDR2 SAAADI. The CDR3 nucleotides are TGCGCTAGCAGTGAGGGCCAGGAGACCTACGAGCAGTACTTC. Translated: CASSEGQETYEQYF.

The rearrangement joins TRBV20-1 to TRBJ2-4; a weak D match, TRBD2 (6 bases). The germline gives CDR1 DFQATT, CDR2 SNEGSKA (reference sequence). V was trimmed by 3 bases and J by 1 base, leaving 10 bases between them. This CDR3 region has 14 residues. The CDR3 spells CSASGEVAKNIQYF. DNA for the CDR3: TGCAGTGCTAGCGGGGAGGTGGCCAAAAACATTCAGTACTTC.

A single count supports this clonotype. Here the CDR3 omits its conserved ending phenylalanine or tryptophan, so a read error is the likely source. The limits of the CDR3 on the DNA are not certain, so only TCRdb's listed CDR3 is given. The chain employs TRBV10-3 and TRBJ2-1. The V gene's germline CDR1 is ENHRY and CDR2 SYGVKD. The CDR3 has 11 residues if both end residues are counted. The CDR3 sequence is CAISEGNKQSL.

The rearrangement joins TRBV29-1 to TRBJ2-3, with a weak D call TRBD2 (5 bases). The V end was cut by 3 bases, the J end by 4 bases, with 8 bases between. Germline V lookup: CDR1 SQVTM, CDR2 ANQGSEA. CDR3 length: 12 residues. The CDR3 loop is CSVEASSDTQYF. DNA of the CDR3: TGCAGCGTTGAGGCTAGCTCAGATACGCAGTATTTT.

CDR3 residues: CSAQTSGLGPGQYF. As DNA, the CDR3 is TGCAGTGCCCAGACTAGCGGGTTAGGGCCTGGTCAGTACTTC. The rearrangement joins TRBV20-1 to TRBJ2-7; 10 nucleotides align to TRBD2. CDR3 length: 14 amino acids. V shed 6 bases, J shed 10 bases, and the junction held 15 bases outside the gene matches. Germline lookup yields CDR1 DFQATT and CDR2 SNEGSKA (reference sequence).

This chain connects TRBV6-2 or TRBV6-3 to TRBJ2-1; D not resolved. Germline lookup yields CDR1 MNHEY and CDR2 SVGEGT. V was trimmed by 5 bases and J by 6 bases, leaving 14 bases between them. CDR3 length equals 14 residues. CDR3 DNA: TGTGCCAGCAGTACCGGGTCCTCCCTCAATGAGCAGTTCTTC. Translation: CASSTGSSLNEQFF.

On this clonotype: This may come from a read error, since a much larger clone is one base off. The chain carries TRBV28 and TRBJ2-7; possibly TRBD2 for D (6 bases). Deletions cut 9 bases from V and 2 bases from J, with 26 bases between. The CDR3 runs 17 residues. Germline V gene data show CDR1 as MDHEN and CDR2 as SYDVKM. This CDR3 is CARGSGPGRGGTYEQYF. The CDR3 nucleotides are TGTGCCAGGGGGTCCGGGCCAGGTCGTGGGGGGACCTACGAGCAGTACTTC.

This clonotype was picked up many times. This sequence joins TRBV7-3 and TRBJ2-3; TRBD2 agrees at 9 bases. This CDR3 has 14 amino acids. Per germline, CDR1 SGHTA and CDR2 FQGTGA. Trimming took 5 bases from V and 3 from J; bases not matched to a gene: 3. In DNA form, the CDR3 reads TGTGCCAGCAGCCCCGGACTAGCGACAGATACGCAGTATTTT. It is translated as CASSPGLATDTQYF.

The sample holds one count of this clonotype. The rearrangement joins TRBV6-5 to TRBJ1-1; D uncertain. Germline V lookup: CDR1 MNHEY, CDR2 SVGAGI. The CDR3 is 13 amino acids. V lost 5 bases and J 8 bases, leaving 15 bases between the germline ends. CDR3 sequence (DNA): TGTGCCAGCAGTCCGAGACCCTCCTCCGAAGCTTTCTTT. Translation gives CASSPRPSSEAFF.

To note about this clonotype: A read error may account for a junction end that differs from germline. The chain combines TRBV20-1 with TRBJ2-3; TRBD2 aligns across 15 bases. CDR3 length: 20 amino acids. Per germline, CDR1 DFQATT and CDR2 SNEGSKA (reference sequence). DNA of the CDR3: TGCAATGCTAGTCGCCCCGGACTAGCGGGGGGGCCGAGTAGCACATATACGCAGTATTTT. Its protein is CNASRPGLAGGPSSTYTQYF.

This clonotype was seen a few times. CDR3 loop: CASSPGLAGVNEQFF. In nucleotides, the CDR3 is TGTGCCAGCAGCCCAGGACTAGCGGGAGTCAATGAGCAGTTCTTC. The chain links TRBV11-2 to TRBJ2-1; 13 nucleotides agree with TRBD2. The V gene end was trimmed by 5 bases and the J gene end by 6 bases; junction bases not matched to a gene: 4. Germline V gene lookup returns CDR1 SGHAT and CDR2 FQNNGV. The CDR3 consists of 15 residues.

This clonotype ranks as medium-sized. CDR3 in amino acids: CSASRDSTLLSRTEAFF. In DNA form, the CDR3 reads TGCAGTGCTAGCCGGGACAGTACTTTACTCTCGAGGACTGAAGCTTTCTTT. The rearrangement uses TRBV20-1 and TRBJ1-1; 7 bases match TRBD1. From germline, CDR1 is DFQATT and CDR2 SNEGSKA (reference sequence). After removal of 3 bases from V and 5 bases from J, the junction contained 18 bases not matched to a gene. The CDR3 runs to 17 residues.

The chain employs TRBV5-1 and TRBJ1-4; D is undetermined. From germline, CDR1 is SGHRS and CDR2 YFSETQ. This CDR3 spans 15 amino acids. V shed 0 bases and J shed 12 bases, with 18 bases lying between them. CDR3 residues: CASSLDVQPNGELFF. As DNA, the CDR3 is TGCGCCAGCAGCTTGGATGTACAGCCTAATGGAGAACTGTTTTTT.

This clonotype was counted once. The CDR3 sequence: CASRRDSSYEQFF. The CDR3 coding sequence is TGTGCCAGCAGGCGCGATAGCTCCTACGAGCAGTTCTTC. The chain employs TRBV11-2 and TRBJ2-1; the D is unclear. The CDR3 spans 13 residues. The V gene's germline CDR1 is SGHAT and CDR2 FQNNGV. Trimming cost V 6 bases and J 10 bases, with 16 bases left between them. The variable domain in full, completed from reference TRBV11-2 and TRBJ2-1, reads EAGVAQSPRYKIIEKRQSVAFWCNPISGHATLYWYQQILGQGPKLLIQFQNNGVVDDSQLPKDRFSAERLKGVDSTLKIQPAKLEDSAVYLCASRRDSSYEQFFGPGTRLTVL.

This clonotype was counted only a few times. The chain combines TRBV11-2 with TRBJ2-5, with D possibly TRBD1 on 5 matching bases. V lost 2 bases and J lost 3, with 13 bases in between. Germline CDR1 and CDR2: SGHAT and FQNNGV. This CDR3 has 15 residues. CDR3 in DNA: TGTGCCAGCAGCTTACGAGGTCAGGGAAAAGAGACCCAGTACTTC. Protein sequence: CASSLRGQGKETQYF.

By share, this clonotype ranks as large. The chain joins TRBV20-1 to TRBJ2-7; either TRBD1 or TRBD2 may fit D (5 bases each). V was clipped by 2 bases and J by 0 bases, with 14 bases between them. Per germline, CDR1 DFQATT and CDR2 SNEGSKA (reference sequence). The CDR3 sequence is 15 residues long. The CDR3 bases are TGCAGTGCTAGACCTGGGGCTAGCAGCTCCTACGAGCAGTACTTC. The encoded protein is CSARPGASSSYEQYF.

This chain joins TRBV6-6 and TRBJ1-3; D call uncertain. Germline V CDR1 and CDR2: MNHNY, SVGAGI (reference sequence). This CDR3 has 15 residues. V dropped 6 bases and J dropped 4 bases, with 16 bases sitting between them. The CDR3 coding sequence is TGTGCCAGCAGCCCAAGGGTCCCCACGGGAAACACCATATATTTT. It is translated as CASSPRVPTGNTIYF.